The rows below give T cell receptor beta chains drawn from one sample of a study of CD8 T cells in Susac syndrome. TCRdb re-derived calls from the immunoSEQ multiplex PCR reads in MiXCR, one entry per CDR3 protein. The sample yields about 240,000 distinct CDR3 sequences, 95% to 97% seen once. Sequences were obtained from CD4+ T cells from PBMCs. These receptors were obtained from a human donor with Susac syndrome. Both conserved end residues are part of each CDR3. The D gene is left open where the match is weak. Only some rows state a clone size, as once, few, many or a class for expanded clones.

j_call: TRBJ2-3
v_call: TRBV29-1
d_call: .
clone_size: .
cdr3_nt: TGCAGCGGGGCGGGGAGCACAGATACGCAGTATTTT
cdr3_aa: CSGAGSTDTQYF

j_call: TRBJ2-1
v_call: TRBV7-3
d_call: .
clone_size: .
cdr3_nt: TGTGCCAGCAGCTTAACGGCGGGACACTACAATGAGCAGTTCTTC
cdr3_aa: CASSLTAGHYNEQFF

j_call: TRBJ2-3
v_call: TRBV29-1
d_call: .
clone_size: .
cdr3_nt: TGCACCGTCTTAGATCCTAGCACAGATACGCAGTATTTT
cdr3_aa: CTVLDPSTDTQYF

j_call: TRBJ2-7
v_call: TRBV20-1
d_call: TRBD2
clone_size: .
cdr3_nt: TGCAGTGCTAGTGTAGCGGGAGAGACCTACGAGCAGTACTTC
cdr3_aa: CSASVAGETYEQYF

j_call: TRBJ2-3
v_call: TRBV3-1
d_call: TRBD2
clone_size: .
cdr3_nt: TGTGCCAGCAGCCAGGTTGAGGTAGCGGGAGGCCACCCTTTTAGCACAGATACGCAGTATTTT
cdr3_aa: CASSQVEVAGGHPFSTDTQYF

j_call: TRBJ1-2
v_call: TRBV7-8
d_call: .
clone_size: .
cdr3_nt: TGTGCCAGCAGCTCTGACAACAACTATGGCTACACCTTC
cdr3_aa: CASSSDNNYGYTF

j_call: TRBJ2-3
v_call: TRBV20-1
d_call: .
clone_size: .
cdr3_nt: TGCAGTGTAGGTCAGGGGACAGATACGCAGTATTTT
cdr3_aa: CSVGQGTDTQYF

j_call: TRBJ2-1
v_call: TRBV30
d_call: TRBD2
clone_size: .
cdr3_nt: TGTGCCTGGAGCGGACTAGCCTACAATGAGCAGTTCTTC
cdr3_aa: CAWSGLAYNEQFF

j_call: TRBJ2-6
v_call: TRBV7-9
d_call: .
clone_size: .
cdr3_nt: TGTGCCACAGAATTCAGGGGGGCCAACGTCCTGACTTTC
cdr3_aa: CATEFRGANVLTF

j_call: TRBJ2-3
v_call: TRBV6-5
d_call: .
clone_size: .
cdr3_nt: TGTGCCAGCAGAGTCAGTCCCACGGATACGCAGTATTTT
cdr3_aa: CASRVSPTDTQYF

j_call: TRBJ2-1
v_call: TRBV29-1
d_call: TRBD2
clone_size: .
cdr3_nt: TGCAGCGCACTCCGGGGGGCCTACAATGAGCAGTTCTTC
cdr3_aa: CSALRGAYNEQFF

j_call: TRBJ1-2
v_call: TRBV20-1
d_call: .
clone_size: .
cdr3_nt: TGCAGTGCTAGTGCCCCATCCTCCTATGGCTACACCTTC
cdr3_aa: CSASAPSSYGYTF

j_call: TRBJ1-2
v_call: TRBV23-1
d_call: .
clone_size: .
cdr3_nt: TGCGCCAGCATTCCGGGGGACATCCCTAACTATGGCTACACCTTC
cdr3_aa: CASIPGDIPNYGYTF

j_call: TRBJ2-7
v_call: TRBV4-1
d_call: .
clone_size: .
cdr3_nt: TGCGCCAGCAGCCAAGATCTCAGGGGAAAGCAGTACTTC
cdr3_aa: CASSQDLRGKQYF

j_call: TRBJ2-7
v_call: TRBV30
d_call: .
clone_size: .
cdr3_nt: TGTGCCTGGAGTGTACCCCGGGGGCGCATCGAGCAGTACTTC
cdr3_aa: CAWSVPRGRIEQYF

j_call: TRBJ2-5
v_call: TRBV5-1
d_call: .
clone_size: .
cdr3_nt: TGCGCCAGCAGCGGCAACAGGGACCCCATCTTGGAGACCCAGTACTTC
cdr3_aa: CASSGNRDPILETQYF

j_call: TRBJ2-1
v_call: TRBV30
d_call: .
clone_size: .
cdr3_nt: TGTGCCTGGAGTCATATCGTTGAGGGTGAGCAGTTCTTC
cdr3_aa: CAWSHIVEGEQFF

j_call: TRBJ1-1
v_call: TRBV3-1
d_call: .
clone_size: .
cdr3_nt: TGTGCCAGCAGCCAAGATTGGACGGGGGGTACCATTGGGGACACTGAAGCTTTCTTT
cdr3_aa: CASSQDWTGGTIGDTEAFF

j_call: TRBJ1-1
v_call: TRBV5-1
d_call: .
clone_size: .
cdr3_nt: TGCGCCAGCAGCATCCAGGGAATCGCTGAAGCTTTCTTT
cdr3_aa: CASSIQGIAEAFF

j_call: TRBJ1-5
v_call: TRBV15
d_call: .
clone_size: .
cdr3_nt: TGTGCCACCAGCAGAGATCTGGGACGGAACAATCAGCCCCAGCATTTT
cdr3_aa: CATSRDLGRNNQPQHF

j_call: TRBJ2-1
v_call: TRBV20-1
d_call: TRBD2
clone_size: .
cdr3_nt: TGCAGTGCTAGAAGGCTAGCGGGGGGATACAATGAGCAGTTCTTC
cdr3_aa: CSARRLAGGYNEQFF

j_call: TRBJ1-5
v_call: TRBV4-1
d_call: .
clone_size: .
cdr3_nt: TGCGCCAGCAGCCAATTGCCTAATACGGCCGCCCAGCATTTT
cdr3_aa: CASSQLPNTAAQHF

j_call: TRBJ2-5
v_call: TRBV28
d_call: .
clone_size: once
cdr3_nt: TGTGCCAGCAGTTTACAGGGTCTAGCGGAGACCCAGTACTTC
cdr3_aa: CASSLQGLAETQYF

j_call: TRBJ1-1
v_call: TRBV27
d_call: .
clone_size: .
cdr3_nt: TGTGCCAGCAAGCCCTGGGGGGGCACGGACACTGAAGCTTTCTTT
cdr3_aa: CASKPWGGTDTEAFF

j_call: TRBJ2-1
v_call: TRBV6-2/TRBV6-3
d_call: .
clone_size: .
cdr3_nt: TGTGCCAGCAGTTACTCCGAAGGGCACAATGAGCAGTTCTTC
cdr3_aa: CASSYSEGHNEQFF

j_call: TRBJ2-5
v_call: TRBV18
d_call: .
clone_size: .
cdr3_nt: TGTGCCAGCTCACCAGCGATGCCAGGGTCGGGCGCACAAGAGACCCAGTACTTC
cdr3_aa: CASSPAMPGSGAQETQYF

j_call: TRBJ2-7
v_call: TRBV12-3/TRBV12-4
d_call: .
clone_size: .
cdr3_nt: TGTGCCAGCAGTTTGATAGGGGTCAACGAGCAGTACTTC
cdr3_aa: CASSLIGVNEQYF

j_call: TRBJ2-5
v_call: TRBV14
d_call: .
clone_size: .
cdr3_nt: TGTGCCAGCAGCCAATCCCTCCGGGGGACCCAGTACTTC
cdr3_aa: CASSQSLRGTQYF

j_call: TRBJ2-7
v_call: TRBV7-2
d_call: .
clone_size: once
cdr3_nt: TGTGCCAGCAGCAGGGGGGGAGGGGGCGAGTGGGAGCAGTACTTC
cdr3_aa: CASSRGGGGEWEQYF

j_call: TRBJ2-1
v_call: TRBV5-1
d_call: .
clone_size: .
cdr3_nt: TGCGCCAGCACCCTAGGAGGGTCCAATGAGCAGTTCTTC
cdr3_aa: CASTLGGSNEQFF

j_call: TRBJ2-1
v_call: TRBV3-1
d_call: .
clone_size: .
cdr3_nt: TGTGCCAGCAGCCAAGCTCTAGCGACCTCCTACAATGAGCAGTTCTTC
cdr3_aa: CASSQALATSYNEQFF

j_call: TRBJ2-7
v_call: TRBV4-1
d_call: .
clone_size: .
cdr3_nt: TGCGCCAGCAGCCATCCCGGACAGACTTACGAGCAGTACTTC
cdr3_aa: CASSHPGQTYEQYF

j_call: TRBJ1-2
v_call: TRBV14
d_call: .
clone_size: .
cdr3_nt: TGTGCCAGCAGCCGAGCCAGGGACTATGGCTACACCTTC
cdr3_aa: CASSRARDYGYTF

j_call: TRBJ1-2
v_call: TRBV10-3
d_call: .
clone_size: .
cdr3_nt: TGTGCCATCAGTGACGGGACGTTTAACGGCTACACCTTC
cdr3_aa: CAISDGTFNGYTF

j_call: TRBJ2-1
v_call: TRBV12-3/TRBV12-4
d_call: TRBD2
clone_size: once
cdr3_nt: TGTGCCAGCAGGATGATGGCGGGAGTGGATGAGCAGTTCTTC
cdr3_aa: CASRMMAGVDEQFF

j_call: TRBJ2-2
v_call: TRBV9
d_call: .
clone_size: .
cdr3_nt: TGTGCCAGCAGCGGATCCCTCCTTAGGGGACCGAACACCGGGGAGCTGTTTTTT
cdr3_aa: CASSGSLLRGPNTGELFF

j_call: TRBJ2-3
v_call: TRBV4-1
d_call: TRBD1
clone_size: .
cdr3_nt: TGCGCCAGCACCCTAGTCCCGGGACAGGGAGCACAGAATACGCAGTATTTT
cdr3_aa: CASTLVPGQGAQNTQYF

j_call: TRBJ2-7
v_call: TRBV20-1
d_call: TRBD2
clone_size: .
cdr3_nt: TGCAGTGCTAGAGATCTGGTCGGCGGGGGGGCGCCGGAGCAGTACTTC
cdr3_aa: CSARDLVGGGAPEQYF

j_call: TRBJ2-1
v_call: TRBV14
d_call: .
clone_size: .
cdr3_nt: TGTGCCAGCAGCCGAAGTACCTACAATGAGCAGTTCTTC
cdr3_aa: CASSRSTYNEQFF

j_call: TRBJ2-5
v_call: TRBV13
d_call: .
clone_size: .
cdr3_nt: TGTGCCAGCAGCTTAGGGATTCGCGAACAAGAGACCCAGTACTTC
cdr3_aa: CASSLGIREQETQYF

j_call: TRBJ1-2
v_call: TRBV28
d_call: .
clone_size: .
cdr3_nt: TGTGCCATACGCAGGGGCCCTAACTATGGCTACACCTTC
cdr3_aa: CAIRRGPNYGYTF

j_call: TRBJ2-7
v_call: TRBV20-1
d_call: TRBD2
clone_size: .
cdr3_nt: TGCAGTGCTAGCCTAGCGGGAGGCCCCAACTACGAGCAGTACTTC
cdr3_aa: CSASLAGGPNYEQYF

j_call: TRBJ1-5
v_call: TRBV20-1
d_call: .
clone_size: .
cdr3_nt: TGCAGTGCTAGAATGCAGGACGGTCAGCCCCAGCATTTT
cdr3_aa: CSARMQDGQPQHF

j_call: TRBJ1-1
v_call: TRBV11-2
d_call: .
clone_size: .
cdr3_nt: TGTGCCAGCAGCCAAGACGGTGAAGCTTTCTTT
cdr3_aa: CASSQDGEAFF

j_call: TRBJ2-7
v_call: TRBV25-1
d_call: TRBD1
clone_size: .
cdr3_nt: TGTGCCAGCAGAACCACAGGGGGCGAGGAGCAGTACTTC
cdr3_aa: CASRTTGGEEQYF

j_call: TRBJ2-7
v_call: TRBV20-1
d_call: .
clone_size: .
cdr3_nt: TGCAGTGCTAGAGTGACGGGAGCCATTGGAGAGCAGTACTTC
cdr3_aa: CSARVTGAIGEQYF

j_call: TRBJ1-4
v_call: TRBV27
d_call: TRBD1
clone_size: once
cdr3_nt: TGTGCCAGCAGTTTATTCCGATCCGACAGGGGTTACCCAACTAATGAAAAACTGTTTTTT
cdr3_aa: CASSLFRSDRGYPTNEKLFF